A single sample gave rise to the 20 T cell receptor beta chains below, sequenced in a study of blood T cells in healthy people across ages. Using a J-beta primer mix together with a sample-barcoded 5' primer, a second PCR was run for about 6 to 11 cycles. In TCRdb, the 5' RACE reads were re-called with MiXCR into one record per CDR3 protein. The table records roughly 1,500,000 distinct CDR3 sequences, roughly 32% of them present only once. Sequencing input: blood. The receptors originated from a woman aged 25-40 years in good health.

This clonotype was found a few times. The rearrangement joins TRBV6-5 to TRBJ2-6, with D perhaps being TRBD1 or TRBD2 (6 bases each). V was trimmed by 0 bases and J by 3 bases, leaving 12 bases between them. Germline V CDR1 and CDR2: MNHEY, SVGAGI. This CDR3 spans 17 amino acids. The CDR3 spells CASSYSEGHSGANVLTF. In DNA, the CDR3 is TGTGCCAGCAGTTACTCGGAGGGACATAGTGGGGCCAACGTCCTGACTTTC.

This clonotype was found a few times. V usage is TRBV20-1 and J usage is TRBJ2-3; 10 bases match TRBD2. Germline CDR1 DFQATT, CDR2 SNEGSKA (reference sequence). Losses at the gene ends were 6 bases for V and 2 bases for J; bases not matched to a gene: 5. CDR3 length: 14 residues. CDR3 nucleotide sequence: TGCAGTGCAATACTAGCGGGGAACACAGATACGCAGTATTTT. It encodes CSAILAGNTDTQYF.

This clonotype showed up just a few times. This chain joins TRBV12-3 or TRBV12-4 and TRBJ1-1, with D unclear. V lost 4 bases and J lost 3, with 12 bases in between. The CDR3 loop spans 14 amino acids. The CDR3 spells CASSSGGEDTEAFF. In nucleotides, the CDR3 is TGTGCCAGCAGTTCTGGTGGGGAGGACACTGAAGCTTTCTTT.

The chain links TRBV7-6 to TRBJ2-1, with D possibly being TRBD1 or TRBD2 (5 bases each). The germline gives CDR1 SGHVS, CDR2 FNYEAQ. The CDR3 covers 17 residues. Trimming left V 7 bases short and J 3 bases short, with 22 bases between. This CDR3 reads CASNLGVGAEYYNEQFF. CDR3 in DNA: TGTGCCAGCAACTTGGGGGTGGGAGCGGAGTACTACAATGAGCAGTTCTTC. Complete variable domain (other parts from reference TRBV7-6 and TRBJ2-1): GAGVSQSPRYKVTKRGQDVALRCDPISGHVSLYWYRQALGQGPEFLTYFNYEAQQDKSGLPNDRFSAERPEGSISTLTIQRTEQRDSAMYRCASNLGVGAEYYNEQFFGPGTRLTVL.

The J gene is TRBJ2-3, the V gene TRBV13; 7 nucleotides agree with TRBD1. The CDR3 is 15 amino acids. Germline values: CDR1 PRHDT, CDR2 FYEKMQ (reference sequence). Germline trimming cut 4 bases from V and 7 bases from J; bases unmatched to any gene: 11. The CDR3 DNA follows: TGTGCCAGCAGCTCAAGACAGGGTGAGGGAAATACGCAGTATTTT. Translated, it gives CASSSRQGEGNTQYF.

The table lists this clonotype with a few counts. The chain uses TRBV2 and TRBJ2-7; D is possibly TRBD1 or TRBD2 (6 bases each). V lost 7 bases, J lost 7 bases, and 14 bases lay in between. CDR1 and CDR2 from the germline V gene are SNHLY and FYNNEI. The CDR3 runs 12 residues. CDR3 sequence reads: CASKGEAGEQYF. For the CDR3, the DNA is TGTGCCAGCAAGGGGGAGGCAGGAGAGCAGTACTTC.

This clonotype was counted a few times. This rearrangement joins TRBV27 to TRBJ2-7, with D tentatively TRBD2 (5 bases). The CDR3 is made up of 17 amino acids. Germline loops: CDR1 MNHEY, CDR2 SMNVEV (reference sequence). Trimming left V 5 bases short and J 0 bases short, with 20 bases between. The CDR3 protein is CASSRHAGPTSSYEQYF. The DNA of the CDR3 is TGTGCCAGCAGTAGGCATGCGGGCCCTACCTCCTCCTACGAGCAGTACTTC.

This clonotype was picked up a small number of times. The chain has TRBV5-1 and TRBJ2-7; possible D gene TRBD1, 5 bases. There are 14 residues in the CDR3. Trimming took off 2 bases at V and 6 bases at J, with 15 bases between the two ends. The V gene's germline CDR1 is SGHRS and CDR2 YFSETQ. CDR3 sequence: CASSFDTPRGEQYF. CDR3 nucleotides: TGCGCCAGCAGCTTTGACACGCCTAGGGGCGAGCAGTACTTC.

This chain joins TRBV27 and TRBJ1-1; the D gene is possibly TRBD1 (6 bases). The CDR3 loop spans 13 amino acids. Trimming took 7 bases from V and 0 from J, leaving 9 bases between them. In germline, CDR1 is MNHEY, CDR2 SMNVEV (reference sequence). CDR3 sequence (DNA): TGTGCCAGCAAGGGACACTTGAACACTGAAGCTTTCTTT. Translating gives CASKGHLNTEAFF.

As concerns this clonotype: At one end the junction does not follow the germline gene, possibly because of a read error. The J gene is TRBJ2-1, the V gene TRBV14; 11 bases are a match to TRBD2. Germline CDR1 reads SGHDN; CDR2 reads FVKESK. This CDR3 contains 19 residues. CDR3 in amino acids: CASSPYPASGGIQRNEQFF. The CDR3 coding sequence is TGTGCTAGCAGCCCATATCCCGCTAGCGGGGGGATCCAGCGCAATGAGCAGTTCTTC.

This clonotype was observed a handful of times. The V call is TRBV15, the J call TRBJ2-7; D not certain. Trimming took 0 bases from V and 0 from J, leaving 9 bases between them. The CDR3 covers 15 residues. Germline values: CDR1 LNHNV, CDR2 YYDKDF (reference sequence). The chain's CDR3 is CATSRDLDISYEQYF. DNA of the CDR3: TGTGCCACCAGCAGAGATTTAGACATCTCCTACGAGCAGTACTTC.

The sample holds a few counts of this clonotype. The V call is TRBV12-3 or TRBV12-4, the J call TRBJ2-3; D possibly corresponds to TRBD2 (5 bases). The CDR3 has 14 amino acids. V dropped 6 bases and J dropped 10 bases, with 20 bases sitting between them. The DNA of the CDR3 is TGTGCCAGCAGCCCGGGATTAAGCGAGGATGCGCAGTATTTT. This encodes CASSPGLSEDAQYF.

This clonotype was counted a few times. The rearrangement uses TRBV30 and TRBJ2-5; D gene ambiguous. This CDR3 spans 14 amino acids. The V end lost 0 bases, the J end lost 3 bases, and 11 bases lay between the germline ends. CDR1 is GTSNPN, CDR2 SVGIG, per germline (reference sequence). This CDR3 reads CAWSVYLGKETQYF. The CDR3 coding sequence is TGTGCCTGGAGTGTATATTTGGGGAAAGAGACCCAGTACTTC.

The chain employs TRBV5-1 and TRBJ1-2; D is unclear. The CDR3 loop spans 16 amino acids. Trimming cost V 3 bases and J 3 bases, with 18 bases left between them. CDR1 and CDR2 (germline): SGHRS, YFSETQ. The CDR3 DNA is TGCGCCAGCAGCTCCTACACCAAGTTGGGTTACTATGGCTACACCTTC. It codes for CASSSYTKLGYYGYTF.

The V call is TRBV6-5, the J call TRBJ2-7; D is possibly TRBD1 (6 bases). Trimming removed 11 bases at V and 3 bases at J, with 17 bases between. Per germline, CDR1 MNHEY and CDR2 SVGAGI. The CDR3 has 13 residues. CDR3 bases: TGTGCCGTTGGGGGCGGGCAGGTCTACGAGCAGTACTTC. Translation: CAVGGGQVYEQYF.

The CDR3 region is CSVVVREDYNEQFF. CDR3 nucleotides: TGCAGCGTTGTGGTGCGGGAGGACTACAATGAGCAGTTCTTC. The J gene is TRBJ2-1, the V gene TRBV29-1; 8 bases agree with TRBD2. CDR3 size: 14 residues. Germline trimming cut 4 bases from V and 3 bases from J; bases unmatched to any gene: 5. Per germline, CDR1 SQVTM and CDR2 ANQGSEA.

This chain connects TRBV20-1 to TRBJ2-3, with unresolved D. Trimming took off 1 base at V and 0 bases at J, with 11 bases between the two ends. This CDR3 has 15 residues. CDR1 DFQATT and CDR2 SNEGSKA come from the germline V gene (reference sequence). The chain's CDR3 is CSARGPAASTDTQYF. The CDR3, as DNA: TGCAGTGCTAGAGGTCCGGCCGCTAGCACAGATACGCAGTATTTT.

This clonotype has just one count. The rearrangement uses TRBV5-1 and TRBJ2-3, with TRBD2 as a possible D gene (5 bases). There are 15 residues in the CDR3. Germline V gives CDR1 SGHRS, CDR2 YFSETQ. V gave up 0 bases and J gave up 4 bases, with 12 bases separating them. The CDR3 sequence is CASSLAWGSADTQYF. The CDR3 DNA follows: TGCGCCAGCAGCTTGGCGTGGGGTAGCGCAGATACGCAGTATTTT.

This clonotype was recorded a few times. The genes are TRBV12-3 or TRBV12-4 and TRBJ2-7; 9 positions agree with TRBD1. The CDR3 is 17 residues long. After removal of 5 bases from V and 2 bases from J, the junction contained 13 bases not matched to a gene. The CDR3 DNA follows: TGTGCCAGCAGTCTCCCCCCGAGACAGGGGGGGGCCTACGAGCAGTACTTC. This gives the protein CASSLPPRQGGAYEQYF.

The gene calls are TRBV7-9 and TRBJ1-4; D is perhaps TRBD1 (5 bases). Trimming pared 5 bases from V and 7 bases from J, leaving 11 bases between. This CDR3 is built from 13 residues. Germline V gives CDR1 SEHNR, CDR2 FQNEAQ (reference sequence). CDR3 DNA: TGTGCCAGCAGCCCGAGTGGGGCTGAAAAACTGTTTTTT. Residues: CASSPSGAEKLFF.